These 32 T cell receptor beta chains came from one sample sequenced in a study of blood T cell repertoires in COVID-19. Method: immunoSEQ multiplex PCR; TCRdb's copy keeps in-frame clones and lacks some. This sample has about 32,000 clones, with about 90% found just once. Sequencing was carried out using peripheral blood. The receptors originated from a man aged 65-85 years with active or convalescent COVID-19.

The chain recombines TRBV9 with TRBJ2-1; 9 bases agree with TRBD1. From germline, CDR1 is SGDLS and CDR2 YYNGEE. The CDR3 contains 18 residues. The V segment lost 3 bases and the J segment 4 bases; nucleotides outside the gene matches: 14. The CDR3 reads CASSASSPGTGMYNEQFF. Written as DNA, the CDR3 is TGTGCCAGCAGCGCCAGCAGCCCCGGGACAGGGATGTACAATGAGCAGTTCTTC.

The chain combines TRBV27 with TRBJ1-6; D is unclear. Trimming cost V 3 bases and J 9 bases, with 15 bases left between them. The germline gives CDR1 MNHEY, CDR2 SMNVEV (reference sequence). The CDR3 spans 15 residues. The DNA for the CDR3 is TGTGCCAGCAGTTTGGAGGAGACGGGAATTTCACCCCTCCACTTT. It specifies CASSLEETGISPLHF.

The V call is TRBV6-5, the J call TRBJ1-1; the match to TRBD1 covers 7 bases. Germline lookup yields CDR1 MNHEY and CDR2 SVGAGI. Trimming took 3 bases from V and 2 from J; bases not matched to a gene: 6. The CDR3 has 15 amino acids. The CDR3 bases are TGTGCCAGCAGTTATGGGAACAGGGGCAACACTGAAGCTTTCTTT. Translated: CASSYGNRGNTEAFF.

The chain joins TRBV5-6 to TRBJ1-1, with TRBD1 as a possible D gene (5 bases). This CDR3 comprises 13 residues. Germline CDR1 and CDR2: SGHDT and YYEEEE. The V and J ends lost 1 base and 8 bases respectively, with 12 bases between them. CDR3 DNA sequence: TGTGCCAGCAGCTTGTCCTGGGGCGGAGAAGCTTTCTTT. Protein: CASSLSWGGEAFF.

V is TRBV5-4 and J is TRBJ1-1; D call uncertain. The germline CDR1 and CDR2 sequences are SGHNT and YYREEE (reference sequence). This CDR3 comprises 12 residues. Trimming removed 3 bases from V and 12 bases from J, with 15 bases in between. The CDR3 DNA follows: TGTGCCAGCAGCTGGGCCGGGATACCGCCTTTCTTT. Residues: CASSWAGIPPFF.

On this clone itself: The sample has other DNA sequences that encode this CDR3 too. The CDR3 sequence is CASSYRGNTEAFF. CDR3 nucleotide sequence: TGTGCCAGCAGTTACCGGGGGAACACTGAAGCTTTCTTT. The chain carries TRBV6-5 and TRBJ1-1, with D uncertain. This CDR3 is 13 amino acids long. Between the trimmed V and J ends, which lost 2 bases and 1 base, there was a span of 5 bases. Germline-derived CDR1 and CDR2 are MNHEY and SVGAGI.

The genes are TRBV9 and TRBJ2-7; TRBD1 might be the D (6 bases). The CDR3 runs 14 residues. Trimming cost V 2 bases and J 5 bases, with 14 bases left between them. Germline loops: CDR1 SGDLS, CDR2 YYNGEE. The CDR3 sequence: CASSVTGTSHEQYF. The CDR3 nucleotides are TGTGCCAGCAGCGTTACAGGGACAAGCCACGAGCAGTACTTC.

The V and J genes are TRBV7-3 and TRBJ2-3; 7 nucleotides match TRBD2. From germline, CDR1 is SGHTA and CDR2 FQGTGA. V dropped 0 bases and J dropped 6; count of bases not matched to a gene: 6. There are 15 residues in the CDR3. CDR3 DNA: TGTGCCAGCAGCTTAACGGGGGGGAGTCCTGATACGCAGTATTTT. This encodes CASSLTGGSPDTQYF.

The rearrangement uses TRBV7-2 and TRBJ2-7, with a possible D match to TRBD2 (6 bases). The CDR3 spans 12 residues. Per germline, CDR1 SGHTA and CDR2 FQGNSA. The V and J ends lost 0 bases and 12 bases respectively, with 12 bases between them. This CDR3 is CASSLAGRGGYF. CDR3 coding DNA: TGTGCCAGCAGCTTAGCAGGGCGGGGCGGGTACTTC.

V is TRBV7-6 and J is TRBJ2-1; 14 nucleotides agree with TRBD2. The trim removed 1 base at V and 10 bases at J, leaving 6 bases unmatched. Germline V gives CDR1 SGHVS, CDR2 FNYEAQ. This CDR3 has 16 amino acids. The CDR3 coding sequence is TGTGCCAGCAGCTTAGGACTAGCGGGAGGGCCTTCCGAGCAGTTCTTC. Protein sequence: CASSLGLAGGPSEQFF.

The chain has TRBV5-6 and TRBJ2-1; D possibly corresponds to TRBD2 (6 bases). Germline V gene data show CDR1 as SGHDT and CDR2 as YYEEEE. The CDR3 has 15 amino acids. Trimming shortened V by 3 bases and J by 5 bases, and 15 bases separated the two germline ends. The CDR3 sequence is CASSSAGGGNNEQFF. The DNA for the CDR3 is TGTGCCAGCAGCTCGGCCGGGGGAGGCAACAATGAGCAGTTCTTC.

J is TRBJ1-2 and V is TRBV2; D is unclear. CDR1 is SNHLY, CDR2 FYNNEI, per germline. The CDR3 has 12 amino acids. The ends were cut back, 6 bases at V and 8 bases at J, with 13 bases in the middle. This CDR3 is CASREGPWGYTF. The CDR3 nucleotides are TGTGCCAGCAGGGAGGGTCCCTGGGGCTACACCTTC.

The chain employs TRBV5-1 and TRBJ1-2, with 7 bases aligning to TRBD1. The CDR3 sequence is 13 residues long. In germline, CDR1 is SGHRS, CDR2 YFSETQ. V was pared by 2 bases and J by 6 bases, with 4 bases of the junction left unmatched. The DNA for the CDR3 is TGCGCCAGCAGCTTAGGACAGGACCATGGCTACACCTTC. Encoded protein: CASSLGQDHGYTF.

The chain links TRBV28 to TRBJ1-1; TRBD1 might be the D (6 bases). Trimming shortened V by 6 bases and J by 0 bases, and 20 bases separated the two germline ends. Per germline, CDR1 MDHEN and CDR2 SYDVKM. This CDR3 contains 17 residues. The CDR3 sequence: CASRGGGGAIVNTEAFF. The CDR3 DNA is TGTGCCAGCAGGGGAGGCGGGGGGGCGATTGTGAACACTGAAGCTTTCTTT.

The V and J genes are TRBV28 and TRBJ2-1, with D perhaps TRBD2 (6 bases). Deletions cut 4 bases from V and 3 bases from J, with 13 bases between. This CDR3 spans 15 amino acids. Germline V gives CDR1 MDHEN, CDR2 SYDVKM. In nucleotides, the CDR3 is TGTGCCAGCAGTTCCGGGACTGGGGACTACAATGAGCAGTTCTTC. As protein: CASSSGTGDYNEQFF. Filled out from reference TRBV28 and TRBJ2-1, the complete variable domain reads DVKVTQSSRYLVKRTGEKVFLECVQDMDHENMFWYRQDPGLGLRLIYFSYDVKMKEKGDIPEGYSVSREKKERFSLILESASTNQTSMYLCASSSGTGDYNEQFFGPGTRLTVL.

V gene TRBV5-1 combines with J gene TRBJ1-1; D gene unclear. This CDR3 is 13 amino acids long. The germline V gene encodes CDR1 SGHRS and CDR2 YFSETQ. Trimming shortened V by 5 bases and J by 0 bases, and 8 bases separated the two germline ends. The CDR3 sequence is CASRDFMNTEAFF. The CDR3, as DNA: TGCGCCAGCAGGGACTTCATGAACACTGAAGCTTTCTTT.

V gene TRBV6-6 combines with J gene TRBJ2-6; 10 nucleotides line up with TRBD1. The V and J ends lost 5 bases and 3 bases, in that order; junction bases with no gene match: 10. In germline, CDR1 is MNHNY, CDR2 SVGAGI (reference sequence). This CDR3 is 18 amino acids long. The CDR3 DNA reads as TGTGCCAGCAGTCGGGACAGGGGCGTTCTTGGTGGGGCCAACGTCCTGACTTTC. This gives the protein CASSRDRGVLGGANVLTF.

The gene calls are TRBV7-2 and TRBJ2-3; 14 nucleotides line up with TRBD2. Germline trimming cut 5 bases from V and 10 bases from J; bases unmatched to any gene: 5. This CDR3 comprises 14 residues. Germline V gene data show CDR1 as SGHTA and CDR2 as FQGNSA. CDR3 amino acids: CASSLRLAGGAQYF. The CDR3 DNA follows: TGTGCCAGCAGCCTACGACTAGCGGGGGGGGCGCAGTATTTT.

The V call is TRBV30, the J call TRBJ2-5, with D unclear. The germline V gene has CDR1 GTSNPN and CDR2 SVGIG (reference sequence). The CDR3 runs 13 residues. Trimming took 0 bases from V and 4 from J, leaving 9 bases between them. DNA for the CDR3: TGTGCCTGGAGTGTGGGTAGCCGAGAGACCCAGTACTTC. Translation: CAWSVGSRETQYF.

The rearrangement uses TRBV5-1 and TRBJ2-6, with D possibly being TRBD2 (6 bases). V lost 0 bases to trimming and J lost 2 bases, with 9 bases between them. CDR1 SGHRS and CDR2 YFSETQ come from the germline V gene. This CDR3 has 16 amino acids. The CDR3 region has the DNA TGCGCCAGCAGCTTGGGCGGGGTAGCTGGGGCCAACGTCCTGACTTTC. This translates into CASSLGGVAGANVLTF.

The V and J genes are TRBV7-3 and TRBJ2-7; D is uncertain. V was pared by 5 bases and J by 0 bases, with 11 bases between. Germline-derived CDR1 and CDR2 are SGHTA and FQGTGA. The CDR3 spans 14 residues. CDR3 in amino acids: CASSPLRGSYEQYF. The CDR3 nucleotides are TGTGCCAGCAGCCCCCTAAGAGGCTCCTACGAGCAGTACTTC.

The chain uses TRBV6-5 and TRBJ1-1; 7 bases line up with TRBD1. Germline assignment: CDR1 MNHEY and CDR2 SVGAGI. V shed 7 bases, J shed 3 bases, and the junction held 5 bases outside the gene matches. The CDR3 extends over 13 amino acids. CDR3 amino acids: CASNRDSYTEAFF. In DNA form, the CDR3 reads TGTGCCAGCAACCGGGACAGCTACACTGAAGCTTTCTTT.

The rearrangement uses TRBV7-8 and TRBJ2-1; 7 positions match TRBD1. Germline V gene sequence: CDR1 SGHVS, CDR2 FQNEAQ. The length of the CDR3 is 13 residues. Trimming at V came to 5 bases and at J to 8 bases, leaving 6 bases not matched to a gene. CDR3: CASSVTGIDEQFF. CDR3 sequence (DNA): TGTGCCAGCAGCGTGACAGGGATCGATGAGCAGTTCTTC.

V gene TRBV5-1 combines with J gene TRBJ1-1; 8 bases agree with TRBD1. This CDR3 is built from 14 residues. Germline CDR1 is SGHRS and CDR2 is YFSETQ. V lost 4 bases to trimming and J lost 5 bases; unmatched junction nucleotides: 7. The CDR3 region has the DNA TGCGCCAGCAGCCAGCAGGGGGCTGAGACTGAAGCTTTCTTT. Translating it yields CASSQQGAETEAFF.

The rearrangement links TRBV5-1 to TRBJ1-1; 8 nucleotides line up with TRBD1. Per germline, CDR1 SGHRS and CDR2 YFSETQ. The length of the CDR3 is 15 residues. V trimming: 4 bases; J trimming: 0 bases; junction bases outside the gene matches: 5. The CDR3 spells CASSPRQGLNTEAFF. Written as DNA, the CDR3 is TGCGCCAGCAGCCCGCGACAGGGGTTGAACACTGAAGCTTTCTTT.

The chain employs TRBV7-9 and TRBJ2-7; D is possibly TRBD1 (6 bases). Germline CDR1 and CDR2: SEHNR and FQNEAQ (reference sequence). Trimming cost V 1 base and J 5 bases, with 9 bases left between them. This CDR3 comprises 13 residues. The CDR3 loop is CASSLGGGHEQYF. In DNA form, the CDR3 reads TGTGCCAGCAGCTTAGGAGGGGGTCACGAGCAGTACTTC.

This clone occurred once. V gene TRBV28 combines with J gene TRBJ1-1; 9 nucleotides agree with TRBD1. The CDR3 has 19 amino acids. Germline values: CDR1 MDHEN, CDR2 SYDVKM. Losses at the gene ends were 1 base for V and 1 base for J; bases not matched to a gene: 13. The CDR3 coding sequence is TGTGCCAGCAGTTTATTGAGGGACAGGGTACGGATCTGGAACACTGAAGCTTTCTTT. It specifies CASSLLRDRVRIWNTEAFF.

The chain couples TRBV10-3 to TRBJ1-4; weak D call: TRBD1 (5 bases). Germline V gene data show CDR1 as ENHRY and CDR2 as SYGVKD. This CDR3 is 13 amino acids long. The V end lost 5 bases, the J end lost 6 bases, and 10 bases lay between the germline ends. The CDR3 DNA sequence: TGTGCCATCAGTAGACAGAATGATGAAAAACTGTTTTTT. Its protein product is CAISRQNDEKLFF.

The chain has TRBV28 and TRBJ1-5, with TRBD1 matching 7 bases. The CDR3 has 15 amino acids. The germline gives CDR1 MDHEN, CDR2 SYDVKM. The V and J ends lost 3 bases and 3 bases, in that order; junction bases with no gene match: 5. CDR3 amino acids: CASSFDRAINQPQHF. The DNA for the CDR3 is TGTGCCAGCAGTTTTGACAGGGCCATCAATCAGCCCCAGCATTTT.

The DNA of the CDR3 is TGTGCCAGCAGCTTCGCGGTCGCCACCACCGGGGAGCTGTTTTTT. This sequence encodes CASSFAVATTGELFF. The chain carries TRBV5-5 and TRBJ2-2, with unresolved D. CDR1 and CDR2 from the germline V gene are SGHKS and YYEKEE (reference sequence). Trimming stripped 2 bases from V and 4 bases from J, with 12 bases between. This CDR3 contains 15 residues.

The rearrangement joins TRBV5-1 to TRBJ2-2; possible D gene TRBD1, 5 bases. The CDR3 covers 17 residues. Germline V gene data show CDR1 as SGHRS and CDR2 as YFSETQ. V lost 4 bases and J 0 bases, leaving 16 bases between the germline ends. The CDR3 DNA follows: TGCGCCAGCAGCAACCTATTTAGGGGCTCGAACACCGGGGAGCTGTTTTTT. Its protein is CASSNLFRGSNTGELFF.

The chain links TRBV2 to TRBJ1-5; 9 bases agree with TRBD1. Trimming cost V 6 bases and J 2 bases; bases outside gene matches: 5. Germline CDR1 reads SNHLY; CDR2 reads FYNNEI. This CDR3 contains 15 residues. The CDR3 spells CASRTGGVGNQPQHF. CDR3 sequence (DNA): TGTGCCAGCAGGACAGGGGGGGTGGGCAATCAGCCCCAGCATTTT.